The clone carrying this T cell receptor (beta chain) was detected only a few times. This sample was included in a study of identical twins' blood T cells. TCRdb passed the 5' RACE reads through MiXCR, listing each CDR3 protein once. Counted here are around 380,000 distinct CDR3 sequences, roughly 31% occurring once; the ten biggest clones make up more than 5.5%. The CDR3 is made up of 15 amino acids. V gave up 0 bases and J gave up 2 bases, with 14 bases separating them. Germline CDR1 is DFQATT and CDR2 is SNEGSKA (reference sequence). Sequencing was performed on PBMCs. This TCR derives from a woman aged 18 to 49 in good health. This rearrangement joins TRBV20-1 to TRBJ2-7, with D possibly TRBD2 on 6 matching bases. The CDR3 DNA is TGCAGTGCTAGAGATCGAACTAGCCTGGCCTACGAGCAGTACTTC. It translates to CSARDRTSLAYEQYF.